A single sample is the source of the 9 T cell receptor beta chains below, sequenced in a study of T-cell reconstitution after alpha-beta-depleted transplantation in children. Researchers prepared the TCRbeta library using unique molecular identifiers, the study reports. MiXCR, run by TCRdb on the PCR reads, gives a single entry per CDR3 protein. The table has around 380,000 distinct CDR3 sequences, around 9.9% seen once; the top ten hold 4.5% to 7%. Sequencing was performed on PBMCs from the stem cell graft donor, taken from the stem cell graft. The receptors were sampled from a human donor who donated a stem cell graft to a child with acute myeloid leukemia.

In its sample, this clonotype is medium-sized. The chain has TRBV5-1 and TRBJ2-1; 11 bases map to TRBD1. This CDR3 is 19 amino acids long. Germline trimming cut 4 bases from V and 0 bases from J; bases unmatched to any gene: 12. Germline V lookup: CDR1 SGHRS, CDR2 YFSETQ. CDR3 residues: CASSQGDRGALSSYNEQFF. The CDR3 nucleotides are TGCGCCAGCAGCCAGGGGGACAGGGGGGCCCTGAGCTCCTACAATGAGCAGTTCTTC.

A remark on this clonotype: One junction end does not reproduce the germline sequence, and a read error may be involved. The rearrangement uses TRBV7-2 and TRBJ2-7; 8 nucleotides line up with TRBD1. The CDR3 sequence is 15 residues long. Looked up from germline, CDR1 is SGHTA and CDR2 is FQGNSA. The CDR3 loop is CASSSPGQAPVLINF. The DNA for the CDR3 is TGTGCCAGCAGCTCCCCGGGACAGGCCCCTGTCTTAATAAACTTC.

There are a few counts of this clonotype. This chain connects TRBV10-3 to TRBJ1-2; D is undetermined. Germline CDR1 and CDR2: ENHRY and SYGVKD. Trimming left V 5 bases short and J 4 bases short, with 14 bases between. This CDR3 region has 14 residues. The CDR3 is CAISNLGGIYGYTF. Written as DNA, the CDR3 is TGTGCCATCAGTAACCTGGGAGGCATCTATGGCTACACCTTC.

The chain is built from TRBV5-1 and TRBJ2-3; 10 bases align to TRBD2. V gave up 0 bases and J gave up 2 bases; unmatched junction bases: 12. This CDR3 is built from 19 residues. Germline V gives CDR1 SGHRS, CDR2 YFSETQ. The CDR3: CASSLDYFIGTSDTDTQYF. In nucleotides, the CDR3 is TGCGCCAGCAGCTTGGATTATTTCATCGGGACTAGCGACACAGATACGCAGTATTTT. The entire variable domain, with the rest obtained from reference TRBV5-1 and TRBJ2-3, is as follows: KAGVTQTPRYLIKTRGQQVTLSCSPISGHRSVSWYQQTPGQGLQFLFEYFSETQRNKGNFPGRFSGRQFSNSRSEMNVSTLELGDSALYLCASSLDYFIGTSDTDTQYFGPGTRLTVL.

Relative to its sample, this clonotype is medium-sized. This chain joins TRBV27 and TRBJ2-3, with no clear D. Germline V gene data show CDR1 as MNHEY and CDR2 as SMNVEV (reference sequence). The CDR3 loop spans 14 amino acids. V was pared by 4 bases and J by 6 bases, with 14 bases between. CDR3 DNA: TGTGCCAGCAGTTCGGCTTATCTAGTCGATACGCAGTATTTT. Residues: CASSSAYLVDTQYF.

The chain links TRBV4-1 to TRBJ1-4, with D maybe TRBD1 (5 bases). Germline CDR1 MGHRA, CDR2 YSYEKL. There are 15 residues in the CDR3. V lost 4 bases and J 8 bases, leaving 17 bases between the germline ends. The CDR3, as DNA: TGCGCCAGCAGCCGAGAGGGGTCTGAGGCGGAAAAACTGTTTTTT. It specifies CASSREGSEAEKLFF.

A few counts support this clonotype. The rearrangement uses TRBV7-3 and TRBJ2-5; 10 bases are shared with TRBD2. The J segment lost 4 bases and the V segment lost 5 bases, leaving 10 bases of the junction unmatched. Germline CDR1 is SGHTA and CDR2 is FQGTGA. The CDR3 sequence is 16 residues long. Here the CDR3 DNA reads TGTGCCAGCAGCCCCCGCGGAGCGGGGGGGCGAGAGACCCAGTACTTC. The encoded protein is CASSPRGAGGRETQYF.

Only a few counts were recorded for this clonotype. This sequence joins TRBV28 and TRBJ2-1; tentative D call: TRBD2 (5 bases). The V end lost 3 bases, the J end lost 0 bases, and 12 bases lay between the germline ends. Per the germline V gene, CDR1 is MDHEN and CDR2 is SYDVKM. The CDR3 runs to 16 residues. CDR3 DNA sequence: TGTGCCAGCAGTTTCCCTTCCGCGGGCTCCTACAATGAGCAGTTCTTC. Translated: CASSFPSAGSYNEQFF.

V gene TRBV6-2 or TRBV6-3 combines with J gene TRBJ1-1, with a weak D call TRBD1 (5 bases). Germline V gene data show CDR1 as MNHEY and CDR2 as SVGEGT. The CDR3 extends over 17 amino acids. Trimming left V 0 bases short and J 1 base short, with 15 bases between. CDR3 sequence reads: CASSYSDSLGGNTEAFF. CDR3 in DNA: TGTGCCAGCAGTTACTCGGATTCCCTGGGGGGGAACACTGAAGCTTTCTTT.